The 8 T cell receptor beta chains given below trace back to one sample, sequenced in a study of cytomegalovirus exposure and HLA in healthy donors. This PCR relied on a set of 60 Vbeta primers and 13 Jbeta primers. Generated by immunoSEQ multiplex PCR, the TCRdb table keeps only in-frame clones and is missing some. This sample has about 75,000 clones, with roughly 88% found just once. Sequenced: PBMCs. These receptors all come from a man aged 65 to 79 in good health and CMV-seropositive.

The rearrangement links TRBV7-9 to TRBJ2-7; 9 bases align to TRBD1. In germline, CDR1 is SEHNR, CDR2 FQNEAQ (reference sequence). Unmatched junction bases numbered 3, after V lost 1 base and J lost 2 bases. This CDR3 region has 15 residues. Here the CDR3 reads CASSLVQGAPYEQYF. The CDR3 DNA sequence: TGTGCCAGCAGCTTAGTACAGGGGGCCCCCTACGAGCAGTACTTC.

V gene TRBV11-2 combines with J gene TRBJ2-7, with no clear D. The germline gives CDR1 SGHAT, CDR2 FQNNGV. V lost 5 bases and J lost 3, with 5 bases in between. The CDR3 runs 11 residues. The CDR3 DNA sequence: TGTGCCAGCAGCCCCTACTACGAGCAGTACTTC. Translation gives CASSPYYEQYF.

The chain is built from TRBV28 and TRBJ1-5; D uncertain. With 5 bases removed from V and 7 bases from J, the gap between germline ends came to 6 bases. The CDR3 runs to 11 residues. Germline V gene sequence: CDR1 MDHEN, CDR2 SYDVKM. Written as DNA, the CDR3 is TGTGCCAGCAGTAACAACCAGCCCCAGCATTTT. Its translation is CASSNNQPQHF. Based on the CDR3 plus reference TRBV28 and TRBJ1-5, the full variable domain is DVKVTQSSRYLVKRTGEKVFLECVQDMDHENMFWYRQDPGLGLRLIYFSYDVKMKEKGDIPEGYSVSREKKERFSLILESASTNQTSMYLCASSNNQPQHFGDGTRLSIL.

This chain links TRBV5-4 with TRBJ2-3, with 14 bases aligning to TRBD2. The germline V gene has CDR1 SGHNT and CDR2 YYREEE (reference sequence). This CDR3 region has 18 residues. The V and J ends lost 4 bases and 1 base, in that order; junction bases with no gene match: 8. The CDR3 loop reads CASSRSTSGRAGTDTQYF. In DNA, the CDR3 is TGTGCCAGCAGCCGTTCGACTAGCGGGAGGGCTGGCACAGATACGCAGTATTTT.

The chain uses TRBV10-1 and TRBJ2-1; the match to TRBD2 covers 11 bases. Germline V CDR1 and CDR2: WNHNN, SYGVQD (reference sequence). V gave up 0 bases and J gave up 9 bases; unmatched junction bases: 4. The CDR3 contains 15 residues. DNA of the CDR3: TGCGCCAGCAGTGAGTCTAGCGGGGGGGCCGGTGAGCAGTTCTTC. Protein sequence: CASSESSGGAGEQFF.

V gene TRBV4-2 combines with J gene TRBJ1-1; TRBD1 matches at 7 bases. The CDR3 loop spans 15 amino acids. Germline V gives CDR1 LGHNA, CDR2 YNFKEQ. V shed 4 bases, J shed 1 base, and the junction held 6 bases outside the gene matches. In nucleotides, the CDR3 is TGTGCCAGCAGCCCAGCCCGGGACAGGAACACTGAAGCTTTCTTT. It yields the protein CASSPARDRNTEAFF.

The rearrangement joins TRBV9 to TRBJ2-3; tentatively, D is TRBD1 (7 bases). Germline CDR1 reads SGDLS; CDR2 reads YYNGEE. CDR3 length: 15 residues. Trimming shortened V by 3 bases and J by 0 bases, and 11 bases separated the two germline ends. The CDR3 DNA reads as TGTGCCAGCAGCGCAGGGGGAGGTAGCACAGATACGCAGTATTTT. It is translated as CASSAGGGSTDTQYF.

CDR3 in DNA: TGTGCCAGCAGCTTGAATAGCGGGGGTCTCGGAGAGACCCAGTACTTC. Protein product: CASSLNSGGLGETQYF. This sequence joins TRBV5-4 and TRBJ2-5, with 9 nucleotides matching TRBD2. Germline lookup yields CDR1 SGHNT and CDR2 YYREEE (reference sequence). This CDR3 comprises 16 residues. The trim removed 1 base at V and 4 bases at J, leaving 8 bases unmatched. Complete variable domain (other parts from reference TRBV5-4 and TRBJ2-5): ETGVTQSPTHLIKTRGQQVTLRCSSQSGHNTVSWYQQALGQGPQFIFQYYREEENGRGNFPPRFSGLQFPNYSSELNVNALELDDSALYLCASSLNSGGLGETQYFGPGTRLLVL.